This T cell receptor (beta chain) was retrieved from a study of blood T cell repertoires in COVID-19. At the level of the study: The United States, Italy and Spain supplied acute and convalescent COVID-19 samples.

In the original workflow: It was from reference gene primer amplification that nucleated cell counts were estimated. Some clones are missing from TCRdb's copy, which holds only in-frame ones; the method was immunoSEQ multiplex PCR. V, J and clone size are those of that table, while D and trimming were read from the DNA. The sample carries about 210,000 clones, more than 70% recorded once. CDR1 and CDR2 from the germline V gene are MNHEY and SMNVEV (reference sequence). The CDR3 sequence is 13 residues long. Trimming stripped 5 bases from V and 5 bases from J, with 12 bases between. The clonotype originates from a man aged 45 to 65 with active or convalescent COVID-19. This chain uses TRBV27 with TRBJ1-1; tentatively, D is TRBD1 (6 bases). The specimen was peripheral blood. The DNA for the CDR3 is TGTGCCAGCAGTCCGGACAGAATGACTGAAGCTTTCTTT. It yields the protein CASSPDRMTEAFF.